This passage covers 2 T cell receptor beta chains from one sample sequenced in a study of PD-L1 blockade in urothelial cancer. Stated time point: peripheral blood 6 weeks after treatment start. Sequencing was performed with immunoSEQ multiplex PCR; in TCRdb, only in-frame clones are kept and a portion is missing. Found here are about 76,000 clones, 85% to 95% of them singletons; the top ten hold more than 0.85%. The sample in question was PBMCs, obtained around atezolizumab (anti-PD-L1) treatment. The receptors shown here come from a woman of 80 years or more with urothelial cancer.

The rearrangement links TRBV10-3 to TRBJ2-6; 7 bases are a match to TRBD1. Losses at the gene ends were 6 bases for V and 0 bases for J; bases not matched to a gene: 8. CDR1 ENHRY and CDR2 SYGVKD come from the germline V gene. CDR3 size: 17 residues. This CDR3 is CAISLGTVLSGANVLTF. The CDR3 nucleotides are TGTGCCATCAGCCTCGGGACAGTCCTCTCTGGGGCCAACGTCCTGACTTTC.

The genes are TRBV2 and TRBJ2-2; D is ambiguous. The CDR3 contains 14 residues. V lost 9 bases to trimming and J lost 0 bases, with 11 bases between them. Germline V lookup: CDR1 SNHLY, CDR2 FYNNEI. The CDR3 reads CASQPTANTGELFF. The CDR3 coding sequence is TGTGCCAGTCAGCCAACAGCGAACACCGGGGAGCTGTTTTTT.